Listed here are 28 T cell receptor beta chains from one sample, sequenced in a study of shared clonotypes between healthy human individuals. The repertoire was sequenced with immunoSEQ multiplex PCR; TCRdb's copy has only in-frame clones and lacks some. The table lists 550,000 to 850,000 clones, approximately 77% of them singletons, with under 2% in the top ten. The sample taken for sequencing was memory CD4+ T cells sorted from blood. Subset denoted: CD45RA-negative fraction. The receptors were gathered from a woman in her 30s in good health.

CDR3 in amino acids: CASSGMWGNEKLFF. The CDR3 bases are TGTGCCAGCAGCGGCATGTGGGGGAATGAAAAACTGTTTTTT. The chain combines TRBV7-9 with TRBJ1-4; D may be TRBD1 (5 bases). Trimming cost V 5 bases and J 5 bases, with 12 bases left between them. This CDR3 has 14 residues. The germline V gene has CDR1 SEHNR and CDR2 FQNEAQ (reference sequence).

This clone was detected only once. V and J are TRBV7-2 and TRBJ2-1, with a tentative D call TRBD1 (6 bases). V was clipped by 7 bases and J by 2 bases, with 15 bases between them. The CDR3 has 15 amino acids. Germline-derived CDR1 and CDR2 are SGHTA and FQGNSA. The CDR3 loop is CASTVDRSPYNEQFF. CDR3 DNA sequence: TGTGCCAGCACCGTAGACAGGAGCCCCTACAATGAGCAGTTCTTC.

The genes are TRBV5-1 and TRBJ2-7; D is possibly TRBD2 (6 bases). Trimming left V 6 bases short and J 7 bases short, with 23 bases between. Germline V gene data show CDR1 as SGHRS and CDR2 as YFSETQ. The CDR3 has 15 residues. The CDR3 coding sequence is TGCGCCAGCACCTTCGGGACGGAGGGATTGGGGGAGCAGTACTTC. Translation gives CASTFGTEGLGEQYF.

The chain carries TRBV7-2 and TRBJ2-1, with a tentative D call TRBD1 (6 bases). The CDR3 covers 12 residues. V was clipped by 6 bases and J by 6 bases, with 9 bases between them. Germline V gene lookup returns CDR1 SGHTA and CDR2 FQGNSA. This chain's CDR3 is CASRSRGNEQFF. The CDR3, as DNA: TGTGCCAGCAGGTCCAGGGGCAATGAGCAGTTCTTC.

The CDR3 nucleotides are TGTGCCAGTAGTATAGGCGGGAGGGCCGGTGAGCAGTACTTC. Translating it yields CASSIGGRAGEQYF. V is TRBV19 and J is TRBJ2-7, with 9 bases fitting TRBD2. The CDR3 has 14 residues. The ends lost 1 base at V and 7 bases at J; junction bases unmatched: 5. Germline values: CDR1 LNHDA, CDR2 SQIVND (reference sequence).

This clone was seen only once. The chain combines TRBV2 with TRBJ2-5; TRBD2 agrees at 13 bases. V dropped 6 bases and J dropped 5; count of bases not matched to a gene: 9. The CDR3 runs to 16 residues. Germline V lookup: CDR1 SNHLY, CDR2 FYNNEI. CDR3 in amino acids: CASSGGGLAGRETQYF. As DNA, the CDR3 is TGTGCCAGCAGCGGGGGGGGACTAGCGGGAAGGGAGACCCAGTACTTC.

V gene TRBV6-5 combines with J gene TRBJ1-1, with unresolved D. Germline V gene lookup returns CDR1 MNHEY and CDR2 SVGAGI. Trimming stripped 6 bases from V and 1 base from J, with 9 bases between. This CDR3 is 13 amino acids long. CDR3 sequence reads: CASSRNENTEAFF. The CDR3 DNA reads as TGTGCCAGCAGCCGCAATGAGAACACTGAAGCTTTCTTT.

The V gene is TRBV2, the J gene TRBJ1-5; D ambiguous. The V gene's germline CDR1 is SNHLY and CDR2 FYNNEI. V lost 2 bases and J lost 7, with 15 bases in between. The CDR3 runs 15 residues. The CDR3 DNA reads as TGTGCCAGCAGTGAAATCCTAAGTGGTCGGCAGCCCCAGCATTTT. Residues: CASSEILSGRQPQHF.

In this sample, this clone turned up once. The chain carries TRBV6-6 and TRBJ1-3; D perhaps matches TRBD1 (5 bases). This CDR3 region has 15 residues. Between the trimmed V and J ends, which lost 6 bases and 0 bases, there was a span of 12 bases. Germline V gene data show CDR1 as MNHNY and CDR2 as SVGAGI (reference sequence). The CDR3 region has the DNA TGTGCCAGCAGGGGGCCGGGAATCTCTGGAAACACCATATATTTT. Translation gives CASRGPGISGNTIYF.

The CDR3 DNA reads as TGTGCCAGCTCACCACCTCATGGGACCTACGAGCAGTACTTC. Translation gives CASSPPHGTYEQYF. The gene calls are TRBV18 and TRBJ2-7; no clear D gene. The CDR3 covers 14 residues. Germline V gene lookup returns CDR1 KGHSH and CDR2 LQKENI. Trimming shortened V by 0 bases and J by 2 bases, and 8 bases separated the two germline ends. The whole variable domain, remainder taken from reference TRBV18 and TRBJ2-7, is NAGVMQNPRHLVRRRGQEARLRCSPMKGHSHVYWYRQLPEEGLKFMVYLQKENIIDESGMPKERFSAEFPKEGPSILRIQQVVRGDSAAYFCASSPPHGTYEQYFGPGTRLTVT.

The chain uses TRBV28 and TRBJ1-4; a weak D match, TRBD1 (6 bases). This CDR3 has 13 amino acids. Trimming shortened V by 6 bases and J by 10 bases, and 15 bases separated the two germline ends. Germline-derived CDR1 and CDR2 are MDHEN and SYDVKM. DNA of the CDR3: TGTGCCAGCAGAGTAACAGGGTTGGGAAAACTGTTTTTT. Its translation: CASRVTGLGKLFF. The complete variable domain, with remaining parts taken from reference TRBV28 and TRBJ1-4, reads DVKVTQSSRYLVKRTGEKVFLECVQDMDHENMFWYRQDPGLGLRLIYFSYDVKMKEKGDIPEGYSVSREKKERFSLILESASTNQTSMYLCASRVTGLGKLFFGSGTQLSVL.

This chain joins TRBV19 and TRBJ2-1; D may be TRBD2 (6 bases). V lost 6 bases and J lost 10, with 16 bases in between. The CDR3 loop spans 13 amino acids. Germline CDR1 is LNHDA and CDR2 is SQIVND (reference sequence). CDR3 sequence: CASRGAGVREQFF. The DNA of the CDR3 is TGTGCCAGTAGGGGAGCGGGCGTGCGGGAGCAGTTCTTC.

This clone occurred a few times. The chain links TRBV28 to TRBJ1-2; perhaps TRBD1 as D (5 bases). CDR1 is MDHEN, CDR2 SYDVKM, per germline. The CDR3 runs 15 residues. V shed 7 bases and J shed 5 bases, with 20 bases lying between them. This chain's CDR3 is CASNLKGRAAYGYTF. CDR3 sequence (DNA): TGTGCCAGCAACCTTAAGGGACGGGCAGCATATGGCTACACCTTC.

A note on this clone: The CDR3 carries no conserved terminal phenylalanine or tryptophan, so it likely arises from a read error. Because the CDR3's place on the DNA is in doubt, the DNA is left out and the CDR3 is given as listed by TCRdb. This CDR3 is CASSEGIARTRSFLFP. This sequence joins TRBV6-1 and TRBJ2-7; the table's D gene call, TRBD2, was not cross checked with the DNA. The CDR3 has 16 amino acids, counting both end residues. Germline V lookup: CDR1 MNHNS, CDR2 SASEGT.

Here the CDR3 reads CASSPTGRPTEAFF. The CDR3 nucleotides read TGCGCCAGCAGCCCTACCGGACGTCCCACTGAAGCTTTCTTT. V gene TRBV10-2 combines with J gene TRBJ1-1; no firm D call. The ends were cut back, 6 bases at V and 4 bases at J, with 15 bases in the middle. CDR1 and CDR2 (germline): WSHSY, SAAADI. The CDR3 loop spans 14 amino acids.

The chain is built from TRBV15 and TRBJ2-4, with 11 bases fitting TRBD2. The germline gives CDR1 LNHNV, CDR2 YYDKDF (reference sequence). The CDR3 has 20 residues. V trimming: 0 bases; J trimming: 0 bases; junction bases outside the gene matches: 10. Written as DNA, the CDR3 is TGTGCCACCAGCAGAGATCAGACTAGCGGGATCTTTAGAGCCAAAAACATTCAGTACTTC. Protein product: CATSRDQTSGIFRAKNIQYF. Filled out from reference TRBV15 and TRBJ2-4, the complete variable domain reads DAMVIQNPRYQVTQFGKPVTLSCSQTLNHNVMYWYQQKSSQAPKLLFHYYDKDFNNEADTPDNFQSRRPNTSFCFLDIRSPGLGDTAMYLCATSRDQTSGIFRAKNIQYFGAGTRLSVL.

On this clone: This may be a read error: a much more frequent sequence differs by one nucleotide. Other DNA sequences of this sample code for an identical CDR3. V is TRBV5-1 and J is TRBJ2-2; D gene unclear. This CDR3 comprises 14 residues. Trimming took 0 bases from V and 1 from J, leaving 4 bases between them. Germline-derived CDR1 and CDR2 are SGHRS and YFSETQ. The CDR3 DNA follows: TGCGCCAGCAGCTTGGGCCAGAACACCGGGGAGCTGTTTTTT. Its protein is CASSLGQNTGELFF.

J is TRBJ2-7 and V is TRBV18; 9 bases agree with TRBD1. The J segment lost 4 bases and the V segment lost 0 bases, leaving 7 bases of the junction unmatched. CDR1 is KGHSH and CDR2 is LQKENI in the germline V gene. The length of the CDR3 is 16 residues. CDR3 amino acids: CASSPPSGQGGYEQYF. Written as DNA, the CDR3 is TGTGCCAGCTCACCACCCTCGGGACAGGGCGGGTACGAGCAGTACTTC.

The chain recombines TRBV6-1 with TRBJ2-7; 8 positions agree with TRBD2. V lost 4 bases to trimming and J lost 4 bases; unmatched junction nucleotides: 6. The CDR3 consists of 14 residues. CDR1 MNHNS and CDR2 SASEGT come from the germline V gene. CDR3 sequence (DNA): TGTGCCAGCAGTGTCCCCCGGGAGGGGTACGAGCAGTACTTC. Translated, it gives CASSVPREGYEQYF.

The rearrangement joins TRBV6-5 to TRBJ2-1; possible D gene TRBD2, 6 bases. Germline V gene lookup returns CDR1 MNHEY and CDR2 SVGAGI. The V gene lost 8 bases and the J gene lost 0 bases, with 14 bases spanning the gap. The CDR3 spans 15 residues. The CDR3 sequence: CASGSSESSYNEQFF. The CDR3 DNA reads TGTGCCAGCGGGTCTAGCGAAAGCTCCTACAATGAGCAGTTCTTC.

The V gene is TRBV18, the J gene TRBJ2-1; D perhaps matches TRBD2 (6 bases). This CDR3 spans 15 amino acids. With 2 bases removed from V and 6 bases from J, the gap between germline ends came to 14 bases. Germline lookup yields CDR1 KGHSH and CDR2 LQKENI. Written as DNA, the CDR3 is TGTGCCAGCTCACCAAAGGGAGGAGGTGTCAATGAGCAGTTCTTC. Translated, it gives CASSPKGGGVNEQFF.

This clone has only a few counts. The V call is TRBV25-1, the J call TRBJ1-1, with a possible D match to TRBD1 (5 bases). CDR3 length: 13 amino acids. CDR1 and CDR2 from the germline V gene are MGHDK and SYGVNS. Trimming took 8 bases from V and 5 from J, leaving 15 bases between them. This chain's CDR3 is CASGGRGGTEAFF. Written as DNA, the CDR3 is TGTGCCAGCGGAGGGAGGGGTGGGACTGAAGCTTTCTTT.

V is TRBV11-2 and J is TRBJ1-4; D is uncertain. The CDR3 extends over 12 amino acids. Trimming left V 0 bases short and J 10 bases short, with 6 bases between. The germline V gene encodes CDR1 SGHAT and CDR2 FQNNGV. The CDR3 loop reads CASSLDPGKLFF. The CDR3 DNA is TGTGCCAGCAGCTTAGATCCGGGAAAACTGTTTTTT.

This clone was counted once. The chain has TRBV5-6 and TRBJ1-3; TRBD1 agrees at 7 bases. Germline CDR1 SGHDT, CDR2 YYEEEE. The CDR3 is 14 residues long. Trimming at V came to 3 bases and at J to 1 base, leaving 1 base not matched to a gene. CDR3 region: CASSSGGSGNTIYF. The CDR3 region has the DNA TGTGCCAGCAGCTCAGGGGGGTCTGGAAACACCATATATTTT.

This chain links TRBV5-1 with TRBJ2-2; 8 nucleotides line up with TRBD1. Looked up from germline, CDR1 is SGHRS and CDR2 is YFSETQ. CDR3 size: 16 residues. V was pared by 4 bases and J by 3 bases, with 8 bases of the junction left unmatched. In nucleotides, the CDR3 is TGCGCCAGCAGCCTGGCCGGGACAGGACACACCGGGGAGCTGTTTTTT. Its protein product is CASSLAGTGHTGELFF.

The chain links TRBV7-2 to TRBJ1-5; D perhaps matches TRBD1 (6 bases). Germline V lookup: CDR1 SGHTA, CDR2 FQGNSA. This CDR3 spans 14 amino acids. The germline V and J ends were trimmed by 5 bases and 4 bases, with 12 bases remaining between them. This CDR3 is CASSPGTQNQPQHF. CDR3 sequence (DNA): TGTGCCAGCAGCCCAGGGACACAGAATCAGCCCCAGCATTTT.

This clone occurred once. In nucleotides, the CDR3 is TGTGCCAGCAGCTTAGCGCTCATGGGGGGAAAACAAAACATTCAGTACTTC. Residues: CASSLALMGGKQNIQYF. The V and J genes are TRBV7-8 and TRBJ2-4; a weak D match, TRBD2 (6 bases). The CDR3 length is 17 residues. Deletions cut 0 bases from V and 5 bases from J, with 17 bases between. Germline-derived CDR1 and CDR2 are SGHVS and FQNEAQ.

The sample holds a few counts of this clone. The genes are TRBV7-3 and TRBJ2-2, with D uncertain. The V and J ends lost 5 bases and 4 bases respectively, with 14 bases between them. The CDR3 runs 15 residues. Germline loops: CDR1 SGHTA, CDR2 FQGTGA. CDR3 nucleotides: TGTGCCAGCAGCCCCCCCGGGTTTGGCACCGGGGAGCTGTTTTTT. Translation: CASSPPGFGTGELFF.